A selection of T cell receptor beta chains follows, all from one sample in a study of blood T cell repertoires in COVID-19. Profiled with immunoSEQ multiplex PCR; TCRdb holds only in-frame clones, not every one. The table lists approximately 280,000 clones, 70% to 90% of them singletons. Sequencing input: peripheral blood. These receptors were taken from a woman aged 70-85 years with acute or convalescent COVID-19. The CDR3 runs from the conserved cysteine through the conserved F or W. Each record gives: D gene, clone size, V gene, J gene, CDR3 protein, CDR3 DNA. D genes are given only for firm matches. Part of the rows lack a size; the others show once, few, many or a class for expanded clones.

TRBD1	.	TRBV5-1	TRBJ1-5	CASSQTGTGAQPQHF	TGCGCCAGCAGTCAGACCGGGACAGGGGCGCAGCCCCAGCATTTT
.	.	TRBV3-1/TRBV3-2	TRBJ2-7	CASSQDPGPTYEQYF	TGTGCCAGCAGCCAAGATCCAGGGCCTACCTACGAGCAGTACTTC
.	.	TRBV5-8	TRBJ1-1	CASSLWAGQRNTEAFF	TGTGCCAGCAGCTTGTGGGCAGGGCAAAGAAACACTGAAGCTTTCTTT
.	few	TRBV28	TRBJ1-6	CASSSQGYNSPLHF	TGTGCCAGCAGTTCCCAGGGGTATAATTCACCCCTCCACTTT
.	.	TRBV19	TRBJ2-7	CASRGGAVGPYEQYF	TGTGCCAGTAGAGGCGGGGCGGTGGGCCCCTACGAGCAGTACTTC
TRBD1	.	TRBV4-2	TRBJ1-2	CASSPDRDNYGYTF	TGTGCCAGCAGCCCGGACAGGGATAACTATGGCTACACCTTC
TRBD1	.	TRBV11-2	TRBJ2-1	CASSPGTGVGFTYNEQFF	TGTGCCAGCAGCCCCGGGACAGGGGTGGGATTCACCTACAATGAGCAGTTCTTC
TRBD1	once	TRBV7-8	TRBJ1-2	CASSPDRAYGYTF	TGTGCCAGCAGCCCCGACAGGGCCTATGGCTACACCTTC
TRBD1	once	TRBV27	TRBJ2-7	CASSSHRGGEQYF	TGTGCCAGCAGTTCCCACAGGGGTGGCGAGCAGTACTTC
TRBD1	.	TRBV19	TRBJ2-1	CASSIEQGRYNEQFF	TGTGCCAGTAGTATAGAACAGGGGCGATACAATGAGCAGTTCTTC
.	once	TRBV12-3/TRBV12-4	TRBJ1-1	CASSSQGNTEAFF	TGTGCCAGCAGTTCACAGGGGAACACTGAAGCTTTCTTT
TRBD1	.	TRBV5-1	TRBJ2-3	CASSLQGEGTDTQYF	TGCGCCAGCAGCTTGCAGGGGGAAGGGACAGATACGCAGTATTTT
TRBD1	.	TRBV5-1	TRBJ1-1	CASSLVVRTGGTEAFF	TGCGCCAGCAGCTTGGTTGTGAGGACAGGTGGTACTGAAGCTTTCTTT
.	.	TRBV6-5	TRBJ1-1	CASSTLTEAFF	TGTGCCAGCAGCACCCTAACTGAAGCTTTCTTT
.	.	TRBV12-3/TRBV12-4	TRBJ1-1	CASSVTVNTEAFF	TGTGCCAGCAGTGTAACAGTGAACACTGAAGCTTTCTTT
.	.	TRBV19	TRBJ2-3	CASSIRQGGTDTQYF	TGTGCCAGTAGTATTCGGCAGGGTGGCACAGATACGCAGTATTTT
.	few	TRBV2	TRBJ1-3	CASSATGSSSGNTIYF	TGTGCCAGCAGTGCCACAGGGAGCTCTTCTGGAAACACCATATATTTT
.	.	TRBV27	TRBJ2-7	CASSLSGYEQYF	TGTGCCAGCAGTTTATCCGGGTACGAGCAGTACTTC
.	.	TRBV5-1	TRBJ1-6	CASSLIGQRKTYNSPLHF	TGCGCCAGCAGCTTGATCGGACAGCGTAAGACTTATAATTCACCCCTCCACTTT
.	.	TRBV6-5	TRBJ1-3	CASSYSPGAGNTIYF	TGTGCCAGCAGTTACTCTCCGGGGGCTGGAAACACCATATATTTT
.	.	TRBV25-1	TRBJ1-3	CASSASGGARGNTIYF	TGTGCCAGCAGTGCCTCGGGGGGCGCGAGGGGAAACACCATATATTTT
.	.	TRBV5-1	TRBJ1-2	CASSPNPEISSYGYTF	TGCGCCAGCAGCCCGAACCCCGAGATTAGCAGCTATGGCTACACCTTC
.	.	TRBV6-1	TRBJ1-4	CASSERGAREKLFF	TGTGCCAGCAGTGAACGTGGGGCCCGGGAAAAACTGTTTTTT
TRBD1	.	TRBV10-3	TRBJ1-1	CATGQLNTEAFF	TGTGCCACGGGACAGCTGAACACTGAAGCTTTCTTT
.	.	TRBV6-5	TRBJ2-5	CASMQKETQYF	TGTGCCAGCATGCAGAAAGAGACCCAGTACTTC
.	.	TRBV4-1	TRBJ2-4	CASSQVGLINNIQYF	TGCGCCAGCAGCCAAGTAGGACTCATCAATAACATTCAGTACTTC
TRBD1	.	TRBV27	TRBJ1-2	CASSLYRGDYGYTF	TGTGCCAGCAGTTTATACAGGGGAGATTATGGCTACACCTTC